What follows are 28 T cell receptor beta chains derived from one specimen sequenced in a study of T cell responses to AZD1222 COVID-19 vaccine. TCRdb keeps only in-frame clones here, not all; method: immunoSEQ multiplex PCR. Found here are about 130,000 clones, around 94% of them singletons; the top ten hold 6% to 7%. Sequencing was performed on peripheral blood, taken on day 0 of AZD1222 vaccination. The receptors come from an adult in good health.

This rearrangement joins TRBV28 to TRBJ2-7, with 8 bases aligning to TRBD2. This CDR3 is built from 14 residues. CDR1 and CDR2 (germline): MDHEN, SYDVKM. The V segment lost 6 bases and the J segment 3 bases; nucleotides outside the gene matches: 7. CDR3 sequence: CASRGTRSLYEQYF. CDR3 coding DNA: TGTGCCAGCAGGGGGACTAGAAGTCTCTACGAGCAGTACTTC.

A few counts support this clone. The rearrangement uses TRBV7-9 and TRBJ2-7; TRBD2 agrees at 13 bases. Germline CDR1 reads SEHNR; CDR2 reads FQNEAQ (reference sequence). CDR3 length equals 15 residues. V was clipped by 5 bases and J by 3 bases; unmatched bases: 4. DNA of the CDR3: TGTGCCAGCAGCGATGGGACTAGCGGGATCTACGAGCAGTACTTC. Translating gives CASSDGTSGIYEQYF.

This chain uses TRBV3-1 (or the pseudogene TRBV3-2) with TRBJ2-1, with D possibly being TRBD1 or TRBD2 (5 bases each). The CDR3 has 13 amino acids. Germline V lookup: CDR1 LGHDT, CDR2 YNNKEL (reference sequence). The V end was cut by 7 bases, the J end by 9 bases, with 16 bases between. The CDR3 is CASTKTLGGEQFF. For the CDR3, the DNA is TGTGCCAGCACCAAGACTCTTGGGGGTGAGCAGTTCTTC.

The chain combines TRBV6-5 with TRBJ1-2; TRBD1 is a possible D gene (5 bases). This CDR3 region has 13 residues. Germline values: CDR1 MNHEY, CDR2 SVGAGI. V gave up 7 bases and J gave up 4 bases, with 13 bases separating them. The CDR3 DNA follows: TGTGCCAGCACAGTTGGCGGGGGCTATGGCTACACCTTC. This encodes CASTVGGGYGYTF.

The chain combines TRBV19 with TRBJ2-5; no reliable D call. Germline V gives CDR1 LNHDA, CDR2 SQIVND (reference sequence). The V end was cut by 4 bases, the J end by 5 bases, with 11 bases between. This CDR3 is built from 13 residues. The CDR3 here is CASSTSRVETQYF. In nucleotides, the CDR3 is TGTGCCAGTAGTACTTCAAGGGTTGAGACCCAGTACTTC.

This clone was counted a few times. J is TRBJ2-1 and V is TRBV7-8; D not certain. Germline V gene sequence: CDR1 SGHVS, CDR2 FQNEAQ. The CDR3 is 14 residues long. V lost 0 bases, J lost 10 bases, and 13 bases lay in between. In DNA, the CDR3 is TGTGCCAGCAGCTTAGCGTGGACCCGGGCCGAGCAGTTCTTC. Protein: CASSLAWTRAEQFF. Based on the CDR3 plus reference TRBV7-8 and TRBJ2-1, the full variable domain is GAGVSQSPRYKVAKRGQDVALRCDPISGHVSLFWYQQALGQGPEFLTYFQNEAQLDKSGLPSDRFFAERPEGSVSTLKIQRTQQEDSAVYLCASSLAWTRAEQFFGPGTRLTVL.

The rearrangement uses TRBV12-3 or TRBV12-4 and TRBJ1-2, with 7 bases identical to TRBD1. Trimming took 5 bases from V and 3 from J; bases not matched to a gene: 3. There are 13 residues in the CDR3. The chain's CDR3 is CASSPGGDYGYTF. CDR3 sequence (DNA): TGTGCCAGCAGTCCAGGGGGGGACTATGGCTACACCTTC.

The chain employs TRBV20-1 and TRBJ1-5; D might be TRBD1 (5 bases). The ends were cut back, 3 bases at V and 0 bases at J, with 12 bases in the middle. This CDR3 has 15 residues. Looked up from germline, CDR1 is DFQATT and CDR2 is SNEGSKA (reference sequence). DNA for the CDR3: TGCAGTGCTAGTTGGGGGGGGGATAGCAATCAGCCCCAGCATTTT. Its translation: CSASWGGDSNQPQHF.

The chain uses TRBV7-9 and TRBJ1-2; D might be TRBD1 (5 bases). CDR3 length equals 14 residues. Trimming pared 1 base from V and 4 bases from J, leaving 10 bases between. Looked up from germline, CDR1 is SEHNR and CDR2 is FQNEAQ (reference sequence). CDR3 coding DNA: TGTGCCAGCAGCTTAGGTTCGGGGCCCTATGGCTACACCTTC. Its protein product is CASSLGSGPYGYTF.

The J gene is TRBJ2-5, the V gene TRBV7-6, with D possibly being TRBD2 (7 bases). The CDR3 totals 14 residues. Germline loops: CDR1 SGHVS, CDR2 FNYEAQ. V was shortened by 3 bases and J by 5 bases, with 13 bases between the two germline ends. CDR3 region: CASSFGGLRETQYF. The CDR3 bases are TGTGCCAGCAGCTTCGGGGGGCTTCGGGAGACCCAGTACTTC.

V and J are TRBV5-6 and TRBJ1-6, with D hard to call. Germline assignment: CDR1 SGHDT and CDR2 YYEEEE. This CDR3 contains 14 residues. Trimming took 2 bases from V and 6 from J, leaving 9 bases between them. The CDR3 region is CASSLSGGNSPLHF. CDR3 bases: TGTGCCAGCAGCTTATCGGGAGGTAATTCACCCCTCCACTTT. Full variable domain (rest looked up from reference TRBV5-6 and TRBJ1-6): DAGVTQSPTHLIKTRGQQVTLRCSPKSGHDTVSWYQQALGQGPQFIFQYYEEEERQRGNFPDRFSGHQFPNYSSELNVNALLLGDSALYLCASSLSGGNSPLHFGNGTRLTVT.

This clone has a single count. J is TRBJ2-3 and V is TRBV7-9, with 11 bases aligning to TRBD2. V lost 4 bases, J lost 4 bases, and 10 bases stayed unmatched. Germline V gene lookup returns CDR1 SEHNR and CDR2 FQNEAQ (reference sequence). The CDR3 length is 17 residues. CDR3: CASSSRSLAGGADTQYF. DNA of the CDR3: TGTGCCAGCAGCTCCCGGTCTCTAGCGGGAGGAGCAGATACGCAGTATTTT. Combining the CDR3 with reference TRBV7-9 and TRBJ2-3 gives the whole variable domain DTGVSQNPRHKITKRGQNVTFRCDPISEHNRLYWYRQTLGQGPEFLTYFQNEAQLEKSRLLSDRFSAERPKGSFSTLEIQRTEQGDSAMYLCASSSRSLAGGADTQYFGPGTRLTVL.

The chain links TRBV23-1 to TRBJ2-1; D not resolved. TRBV23-1 is known as an ORF, though its function is uncertain. The V gene lost 8 bases and the J gene lost 13 bases, with 12 bases spanning the gap. This CDR3 has 10 amino acids. The CDR3 DNA reads TGCGCCAGCCCCGGACGTTTACAGTTCTTC. Residues: CASPGRLQFF.

The chain employs TRBV30 and TRBJ1-2; 9 bases are shared with TRBD1. The V gene's germline CDR1 is GTSNPN and CDR2 SVGIG (reference sequence). Germline trimming cut 7 bases from V and 6 bases from J; bases unmatched to any gene: 3. There are 11 residues in the CDR3. The CDR3 coding sequence is TGTGCCTTAACAGGGGGCAATGGCTACACCTTC. Its translation: CALTGGNGYTF.

This clone was seen a single time. This chain connects TRBV11-2 to TRBJ2-4; 7 bases agree with TRBD1. With 2 bases clipped from V and 4 bases from J, the junction kept 17 bases outside the gene matches. Germline loops: CDR1 SGHAT, CDR2 FQNNGV. CDR3 length: 19 residues. CDR3 in amino acids: CASSLPQGDHRAIKNIQYF. Written as DNA, the CDR3 is TGTGCCAGCAGCTTACCGCAGGGGGACCACAGGGCAATTAAAAACATTCAGTACTTC.

V usage is TRBV6-4 and J usage is TRBJ2-3, with D tentatively TRBD1 (6 bases). V was trimmed by 4 bases and J by 4 bases, leaving 15 bases between them. The CDR3 loop spans 15 amino acids. Germline-derived CDR1 and CDR2 are MRHNA and SNTAGT. The CDR3 region has the DNA TGTGCCAGCAGTGTTGGGGGCTCCGGAGCAGATACGCAGTATTTT. This translates into CASSVGGSGADTQYF.

In its sample, this clone was seen a few times. At the DNA level, this CDR3 is encoded by other sequences in the same sample as well. The chain employs TRBV27 and TRBJ2-1; D call uncertain. V was pared by 4 bases and J by 5 bases, with 9 bases between. The CDR3 totals 13 residues. From germline, CDR1 is MNHEY and CDR2 SMNVEV (reference sequence). CDR3 residues: CASSYVSNNEQFF. The CDR3 DNA reads as TGTGCCAGCAGTTATGTTAGCAACAATGAGCAGTTCTTC.

This chain joins TRBV19 and TRBJ2-5; D perhaps matches TRBD2 (6 bases). Germline V gene lookup returns CDR1 LNHDA and CDR2 SQIVND (reference sequence). This CDR3 has 13 residues. V shed 8 bases and J shed 2 bases, with 12 bases lying between them. CDR3 region: CASGRTIQETQYF. CDR3 in DNA: TGTGCCAGTGGGAGGACGATTCAAGAGACCCAGTACTTC.

V gene TRBV6-5 combines with J gene TRBJ2-7; TRBD1 aligns across 11 bases. Germline assignment: CDR1 MNHEY and CDR2 SVGAGI. V gave up 6 bases and J gave up 2 bases; unmatched junction bases: 6. CDR3 length equals 15 residues. The CDR3 sequence is CASRKTGQGAYEQYF. The CDR3 nucleotides read TGTGCCAGCAGGAAGACGGGACAGGGGGCCTACGAGCAGTACTTC.

CDR3 DNA sequence: TGTGCCTGGAGTCGAGAGGGAGCGACTGAAGCTTTCTTT. Its protein product is CAWSREGATEAFF. The V and J genes are TRBV30 and TRBJ1-1; D unclear. Germline assignment: CDR1 GTSNPN and CDR2 SVGIG (reference sequence). This CDR3 spans 13 amino acids. The ends were cut back, 2 bases at V and 5 bases at J, with 12 bases in the middle.

The CDR3 nucleotides are TGTGCCAGCAGTCACCCCGAGGTCCAACAAGAGACCCAGTACTTC. Protein product: CASSHPEVQQETQYF. The J gene is TRBJ2-5, the V gene TRBV28, with no clear D. Per germline, CDR1 MDHEN and CDR2 SYDVKM. The V gene lost 5 bases and the J gene lost 2 bases, with 15 bases spanning the gap. The CDR3 has 15 residues.

This chain connects TRBV15 to TRBJ2-2, with D unresolved. The V end was cut by 4 bases, the J end by 4 bases, with 10 bases between. Germline loops: CDR1 LNHNV, CDR2 YYDKDF (reference sequence). The CDR3 extends over 14 amino acids. CDR3 region: CATSIETSTGELFF. The DNA for the CDR3 is TGTGCCACCAGCATCGAAACAAGCACCGGGGAGCTGTTTTTT.

This sequence joins TRBV29-1 and TRBJ2-3; TRBD1 might be the D (6 bases). The V and J ends lost 8 bases and 4 bases respectively, with 19 bases between them. Germline CDR1 SQVTM, CDR2 ANQGSEA. There are 14 residues in the CDR3. The CDR3 sequence: CSTDQGIKADTQYF. The CDR3 DNA follows: TGCAGCACAGATCAGGGGATAAAGGCAGATACGCAGTATTTT.

The V and J genes are TRBV4-1 and TRBJ2-1, with D maybe TRBD1 (5 bases). This CDR3 has 16 amino acids. Germline values: CDR1 MGHRA, CDR2 YSYEKL. The V end lost 1 base, the J end lost 8 bases, and 18 bases lay between the germline ends. CDR3 protein: CASSQAAKGVFDEQFF. The CDR3 nucleotides read TGCGCCAGCAGCCAAGCCGCCAAAGGGGTTTTCGATGAGCAGTTCTTC.

V gene TRBV19 combines with J gene TRBJ2-3; 11 nucleotides match TRBD2. CDR1 is LNHDA, CDR2 SQIVND, per germline (reference sequence). The CDR3 is made up of 21 amino acids. V dropped 7 bases and J dropped 5; count of bases not matched to a gene: 26. CDR3 loop: CASTSPLTSGRRGLQEDTQYF. Here the CDR3 DNA reads TGTGCCAGTACCTCCCCACTAACTAGCGGGAGAAGGGGATTGCAGGAAGATACGCAGTATTTT. The variable domain in full, with the rest retrieved from reference TRBV19 and TRBJ2-3, is DGGITQSPKYLFRKEGQNVTLSCEQNLNHDAMYWYRQDPGQGLRLIYYSQIVNDFQKGDIAEGYSVSREKKESFPLTVTSAQKNPTAFYLCASTSPLTSGRRGLQEDTQYFGPGTRLTVL.

With respect to this clone: This sample includes further DNA sequences coding for the same CDR3. The rearrangement links TRBV18 to TRBJ2-1; 13 bases line up with TRBD2. J lost 7 bases, V lost 3 bases, and 3 bases had no gene match. This CDR3 has 15 residues. CDR1 is KGHSH and CDR2 is LQKENI in the germline V gene. The CDR3 here is CASSPPGLAGNEQFF. The CDR3 DNA sequence: TGTGCCAGCTCACCCCCGGGACTAGCGGGAAATGAGCAGTTCTTC. The full variable domain, completed using reference TRBV18 and TRBJ2-1, is NAGVMQNPRHLVRRRGQEARLRCSPMKGHSHVYWYRQLPEEGLKFMVYLQKENIIDESGMPKERFSAEFPKEGPSILRIQQVVRGDSAAYFCASSPPGLAGNEQFFGPGTRLTVL.

The chain uses TRBV24-1 and TRBJ2-5; weak D call: TRBD1 (7 bases). Germline lookup yields CDR1 KGHDR and CDR2 SFDVKD. The length of the CDR3 is 15 residues. The V end was cut by 2 bases, the J end by 3 bases, with 12 bases between. The CDR3 sequence is CATSDWAGGKETQYF. CDR3 DNA: TGTGCCACCAGTGATTGGGCAGGGGGGAAAGAGACCCAGTACTTC.

This sequence joins TRBV30 and TRBJ2-1; D not certain. This CDR3 comprises 10 residues. Trimming left V 3 bases short and J 8 bases short, with 5 bases between. CDR1 and CDR2 (germline): GTSNPN, SVGIG (reference sequence). The CDR3: CAWRGYEQFF. The DNA of the CDR3 is TGTGCCTGGAGGGGATATGAGCAGTTCTTC.